This TCR beta chain was profiled in a study of control samples from healthy donors and cancer patients. The repertoire was sequenced with immunoSEQ multiplex PCR; TCRdb's copy has only in-frame clones and lacks some. The table records 100,000 to 150,000 clones, 90% of them present only once. From germline, CDR1 is SGHAT and CDR2 FQNNGV. The CDR3 is made up of 12 amino acids. The V end was cut by 3 bases, the J end by 6 bases, with 9 bases between. The genes are TRBV11-2 and TRBJ2-7; D remains unclear. Sequences were obtained from blood. The clonotype was recovered from a man in his forties in good health. CDR3 amino acids: CASSFVQSEQYF. Written as DNA, the CDR3 is TGTGCCAGCAGCTTCGTCCAAAGCGAGCAGTACTTC.